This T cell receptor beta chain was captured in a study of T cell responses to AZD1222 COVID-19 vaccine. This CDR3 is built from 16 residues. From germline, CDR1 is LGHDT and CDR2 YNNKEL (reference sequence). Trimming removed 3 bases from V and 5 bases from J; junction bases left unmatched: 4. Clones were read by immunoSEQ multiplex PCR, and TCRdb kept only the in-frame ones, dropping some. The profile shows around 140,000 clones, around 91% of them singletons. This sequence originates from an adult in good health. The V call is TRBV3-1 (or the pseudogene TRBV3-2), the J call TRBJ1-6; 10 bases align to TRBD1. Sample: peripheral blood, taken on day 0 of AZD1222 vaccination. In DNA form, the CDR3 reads TGTGCCAGCAGCCATTGGGACAGGGGTAATAATTCACCCCTCCACTTT. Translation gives CASSHWDRGNNSPLHF.